This TCR beta chain was found in a study of blood T cell repertoires in COVID-19. Study at large: Samples came from the United States, Italy and Spain, spanning acute and convalescent COVID-19. T cells, B-cell-depleted T cells, or PBMCs provided the cDNA or gDNA that served as material.

Per the study methods: Estimates of nucleated cell counts were drawn from the amplification of reference gene primers. Some clones are missing from TCRdb's copy, which holds only in-frame ones; the method was immunoSEQ multiplex PCR. That table gives V, J and clone size, and the DNA gave D and trimming. The data hold 130,000 to 150,000 clones, with roughly 86% observed a single time. The TCR was taken from a human donor in a cohort sampled during active COVID-19. Sequenced: peripheral blood.

CDR3 sequence reads: CATSDHDSSYEQYF. CDR3 in DNA: TGTGCCACCAGTGACCACGACAGTAGCTACGAGCAGTACTTC. The rearrangement uses TRBV24-1 and TRBJ2-7, with D tentatively TRBD1 (5 bases). The ends were cut back, 4 bases at V and 3 bases at J, with 12 bases in the middle. CDR3 length equals 14 residues. Germline CDR1 and CDR2: KGHDR and SFDVKD.